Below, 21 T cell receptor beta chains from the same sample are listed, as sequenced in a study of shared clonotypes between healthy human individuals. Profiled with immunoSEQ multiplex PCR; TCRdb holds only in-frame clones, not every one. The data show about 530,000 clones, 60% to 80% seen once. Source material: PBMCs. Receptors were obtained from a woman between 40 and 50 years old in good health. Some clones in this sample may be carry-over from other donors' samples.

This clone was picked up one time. The CDR3 sequence is CASSSEVRVTDTQYF. The CDR3 DNA reads as TGTGCCAGCAGTTCGGAGGTTCGGGTCACAGATACGCAGTATTTT. The V call is TRBV6-1, the J call TRBJ2-3; tentative D call: TRBD2 (5 bases). CDR1 is MNHNS, CDR2 SASEGT, per germline. V gave up 5 bases and J gave up 2 bases, with 14 bases separating them. This CDR3 is built from 15 residues.

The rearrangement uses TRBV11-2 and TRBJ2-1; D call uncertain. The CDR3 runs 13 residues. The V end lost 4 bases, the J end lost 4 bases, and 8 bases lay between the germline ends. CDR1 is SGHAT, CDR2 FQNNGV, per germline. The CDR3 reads CASSSPPYNEQFF. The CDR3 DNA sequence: TGTGCCAGCAGCTCTCCTCCTTACAATGAGCAGTTCTTC.

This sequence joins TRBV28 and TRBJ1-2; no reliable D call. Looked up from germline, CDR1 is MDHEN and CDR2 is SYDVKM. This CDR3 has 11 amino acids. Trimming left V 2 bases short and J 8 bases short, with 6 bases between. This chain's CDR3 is CASSLIGGYTF. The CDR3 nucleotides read TGTGCCAGCAGTTTAATAGGGGGCTACACCTTC.

DNA of the CDR3: TGTGCCAGCAGCCTAACACGGGGTGGGGATTACGCTGAAGCTTTCTTT. This sequence encodes CASSLTRGGDYAEAFF. The rearrangement joins TRBV7-9 to TRBJ1-1, with no clear D. Per germline, CDR1 SEHNR and CDR2 FQNEAQ (reference sequence). The V and J ends lost 5 bases and 6 bases respectively, with 22 bases between them. There are 16 residues in the CDR3.

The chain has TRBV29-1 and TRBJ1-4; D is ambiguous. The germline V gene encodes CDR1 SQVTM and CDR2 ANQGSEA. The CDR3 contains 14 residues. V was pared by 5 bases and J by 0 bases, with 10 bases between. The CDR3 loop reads CSVLEPATNEKLFF. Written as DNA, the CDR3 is TGCAGCGTTCTTGAACCCGCAACTAATGAAAAACTGTTTTTT.

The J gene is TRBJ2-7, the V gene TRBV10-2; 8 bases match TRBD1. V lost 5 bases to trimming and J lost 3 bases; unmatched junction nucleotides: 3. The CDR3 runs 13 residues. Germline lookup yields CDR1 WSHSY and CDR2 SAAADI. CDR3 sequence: CASSWTGFYEQYF. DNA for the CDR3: TGCGCCAGCAGTTGGACAGGGTTCTACGAGCAGTACTTC.

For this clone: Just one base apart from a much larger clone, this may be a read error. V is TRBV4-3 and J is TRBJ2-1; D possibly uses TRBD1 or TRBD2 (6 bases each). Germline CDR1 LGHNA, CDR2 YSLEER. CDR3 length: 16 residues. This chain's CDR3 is CTSSQSGAGSYNEQFF. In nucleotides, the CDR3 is TGCACCAGCAGCCAGTCAGGGGCGGGATCTTACAATGAGCAGTTCTTC.

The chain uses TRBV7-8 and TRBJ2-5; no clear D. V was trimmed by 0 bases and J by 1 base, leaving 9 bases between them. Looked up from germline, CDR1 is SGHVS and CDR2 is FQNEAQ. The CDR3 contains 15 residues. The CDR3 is CASSLARQAQETQYF. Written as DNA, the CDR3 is TGTGCCAGCAGCTTAGCCCGGCAGGCCCAAGAGACCCAGTACTTC. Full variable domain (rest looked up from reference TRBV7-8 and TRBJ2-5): GAGVSQSPRYKVAKRGQDVALRCDPISGHVSLFWYQQALGQGPEFLTYFQNEAQLDKSGLPSDRFFAERPEGSVSTLKIQRTQQEDSAVYLCASSLARQAQETQYFGPGTRLLVL.

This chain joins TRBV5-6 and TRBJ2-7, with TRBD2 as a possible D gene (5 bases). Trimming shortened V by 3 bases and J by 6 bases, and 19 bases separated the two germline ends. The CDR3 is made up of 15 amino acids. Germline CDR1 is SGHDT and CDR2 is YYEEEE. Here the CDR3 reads CASSSIGILVSEQYF. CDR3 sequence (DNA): TGTGCCAGCAGCTCCATCGGGATACTAGTTAGCGAGCAGTACTTC.

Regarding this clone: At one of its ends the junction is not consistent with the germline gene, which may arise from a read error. The CDR3 sequence: CASSLDRSTDTQYF. In DNA, the CDR3 is TGTGCTAGCAGCTTAGACAGGAGCACAGATACGCAGTATTTT. J is TRBJ2-3 and V is TRBV7-7; TRBD1 is a possible D gene (6 bases). The CDR3 is 14 amino acids. Germline-derived CDR1 and CDR2 are SSHAT and FNYEAQ (reference sequence). The variable domain in full, with the rest retrieved from reference TRBV7-7 and TRBJ2-3, is GAGVSQSPRYKVTKRGQDVTLRCDPISSHATLYWYQQALGQGPEFLTYFNYEAQPDKSGLPSDRFSAERPEGSISTLTIQRTEQRDSAMYRCASSLDRSTDTQYFGPGTRLTVL.

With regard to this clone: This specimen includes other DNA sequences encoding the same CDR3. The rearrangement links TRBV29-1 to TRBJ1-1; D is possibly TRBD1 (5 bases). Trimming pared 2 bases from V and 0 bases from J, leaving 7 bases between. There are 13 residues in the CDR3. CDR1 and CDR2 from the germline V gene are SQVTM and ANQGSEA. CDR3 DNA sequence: TGCAGCGTTGAAACAGGAATGAACACTGAAGCTTTCTTT. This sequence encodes CSVETGMNTEAFF. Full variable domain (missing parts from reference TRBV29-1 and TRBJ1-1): SAVISQKPSRDICQRGTSLTIQCQVDSQVTMMFWYRQQPGQSLTLIATANQGSEATYESGFVIDKFPISRPNLTFSTLTVSNMSPEDSSIYLCSVETGMNTEAFFGQGTRLTVV.

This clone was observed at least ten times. DNA for the CDR3: TGTGCCAGCAGCTTCCGGGACAGACTAGATACGCAGTATTTT. Its translation: CASSFRDRLDTQYF. The V call is TRBV5-5, the J call TRBJ2-3; TRBD1 matches 7 bases. Germline-derived CDR1 and CDR2 are SGHKS and YYEKEE (reference sequence). The CDR3 totals 14 residues. Trimming removed 2 bases from V and 5 bases from J; junction bases left unmatched: 5. Full variable domain (missing parts from reference TRBV5-5 and TRBJ2-3): DAGVTQSPTHLIKTRGQQVTLRCSPISGHKSVSWYQQVLGQGPQFIFQYYEKEERGRGNFPDRFSARQFPNYSSELNVNALLLGDSALYLCASSFRDRLDTQYFGPGTRLTVL.

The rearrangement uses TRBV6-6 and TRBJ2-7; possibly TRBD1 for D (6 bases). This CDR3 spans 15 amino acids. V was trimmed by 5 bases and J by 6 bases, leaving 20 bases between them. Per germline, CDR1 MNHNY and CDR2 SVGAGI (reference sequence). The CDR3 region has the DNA TGTGCCAGCAGTCAGGGGCGCGAACGAGTGGGCGAGCAGTACTTC. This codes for CASSQGRERVGEQYF.

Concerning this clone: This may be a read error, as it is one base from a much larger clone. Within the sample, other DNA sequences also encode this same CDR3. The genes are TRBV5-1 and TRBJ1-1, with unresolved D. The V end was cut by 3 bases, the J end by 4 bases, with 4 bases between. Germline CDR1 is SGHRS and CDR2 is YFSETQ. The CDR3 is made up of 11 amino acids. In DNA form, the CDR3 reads TGCGCCAGCAGCTCCACCACTGAAGCTTTCTTT. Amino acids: CASSSTTEAFF.

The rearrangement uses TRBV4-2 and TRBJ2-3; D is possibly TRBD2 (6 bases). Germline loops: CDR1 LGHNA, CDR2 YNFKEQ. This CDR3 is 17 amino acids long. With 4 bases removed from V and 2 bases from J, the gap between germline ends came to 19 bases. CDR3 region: CASSRSGLPLLTDTQYF. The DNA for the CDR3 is TGTGCCAGCAGCCGGAGCGGACTACCCCTTCTCACAGATACGCAGTATTTT.

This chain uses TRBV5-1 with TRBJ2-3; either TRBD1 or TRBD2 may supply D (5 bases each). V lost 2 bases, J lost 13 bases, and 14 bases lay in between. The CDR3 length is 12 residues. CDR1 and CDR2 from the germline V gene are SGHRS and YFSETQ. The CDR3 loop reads CASSFGTAGKYF. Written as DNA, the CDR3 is TGCGCCAGCAGCTTCGGGACGGCAGGCAAGTATTTT.

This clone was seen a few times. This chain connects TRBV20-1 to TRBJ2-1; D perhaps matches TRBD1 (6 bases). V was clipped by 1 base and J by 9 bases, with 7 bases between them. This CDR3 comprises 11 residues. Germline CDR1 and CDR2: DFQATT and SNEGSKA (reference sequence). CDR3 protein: CSARAGAEQFF. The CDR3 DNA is TGCAGTGCTAGAGCAGGGGCTGAGCAGTTCTTC.

The CDR3 spells CASNNGPDTQYF. The CDR3 DNA is TGTGCCAGCAATAACGGGCCAGATACGCAGTATTTT. The chain has TRBV9 and TRBJ2-3, with unresolved D. The CDR3 contains 12 residues. CDR1 and CDR2 from the germline V gene are SGDLS and YYNGEE. V lost 6 bases and J lost 4, with 9 bases in between.

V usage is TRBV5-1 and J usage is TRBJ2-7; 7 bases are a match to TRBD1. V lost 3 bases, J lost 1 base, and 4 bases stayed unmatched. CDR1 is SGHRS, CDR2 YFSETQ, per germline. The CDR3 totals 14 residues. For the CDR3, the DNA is TGCGCCAGCAGCTCGGCAGGGGGTTCCTACGAGCAGTACTTC. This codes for CASSSAGGSYEQYF.

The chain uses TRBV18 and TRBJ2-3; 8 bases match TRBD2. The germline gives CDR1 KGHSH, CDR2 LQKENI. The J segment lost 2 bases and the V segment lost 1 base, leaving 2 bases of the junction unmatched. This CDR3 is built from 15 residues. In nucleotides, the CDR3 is TGTGCCAGCTCACCACTAGCGGGGCACACAGATACGCAGTATTTT. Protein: CASSPLAGHTDTQYF. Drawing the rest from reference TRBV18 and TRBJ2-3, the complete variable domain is NAGVMQNPRHLVRRRGQEARLRCSPMKGHSHVYWYRQLPEEGLKFMVYLQKENIIDESGMPKERFSAEFPKEGPSILRIQQVVRGDSAAYFCASSPLAGHTDTQYFGPGTRLTVL.

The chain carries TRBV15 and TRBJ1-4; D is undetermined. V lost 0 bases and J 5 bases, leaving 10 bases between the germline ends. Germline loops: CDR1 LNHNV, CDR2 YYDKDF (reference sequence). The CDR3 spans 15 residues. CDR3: CATSRDRQPNEKLFF. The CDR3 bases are TGTGCCACCAGCAGAGATAGGCAGCCAAATGAAAAACTGTTTTTT.